This T cell receptor (beta chain) was documented in a study of OX40 agonist ivuxolimab in advanced cancers. Study information: Males comprised roughly four fifths of the group, whose mean age was approximately 60 years (range roughly 20 to 90).

Sequencing was performed with immunoSEQ multiplex PCR; in TCRdb, only in-frame clones are kept and a portion is missing. The sample lists about 25,000 clones, approximately 91% seen once, with approximately 49% in the top ten. This CDR3 has 15 residues. The germline V gene has CDR1 KGHSH and CDR2 LQKENI. Trimming removed 0 bases at V and 5 bases at J, with 12 bases between. This rearrangement joins TRBV18 to TRBJ2-3, with D hard to call. This TCR was sampled from an adult with an advanced solid tumor such as melanoma, head and neck, liver or kidney cancer. Sequenced here: CD4+ or CD8+ T cells sorted from blood, sampled in a trial of the OX40 agonist ivuxolimab. CDR3 protein: CASSPPADFGDTQYF. CDR3 sequence (DNA): TGTGCCAGCTCACCACCGGCCGATTTTGGAGATACGCAGTATTTT.